This TCR beta chain was sequenced in a study of T cell changes during pregnancy in multiple sclerosis (dated by TCRdb to about 2019). Looking at the study overall: Changes in the T cell repertoire over the course of pregnancy were examined in this study in women with multiple sclerosis.

Details on this clone: Its binding antigen is unknown. Within one base of it there is no much larger clone, and no base qualities were kept.

The method behind the library was the immunoSEQ multiplex PCR assay. The source is immuneACCESS, and TCRdb retained only in-frame sequences with V and J called. Part of the clones is not carried over; for the studies checked, unresolved V genes explain less than half of this, and the remainder is unexplained. The sample yields over 65,000 clones; more than 85% were counted once. The ten biggest clones cover roughly 2.5% of the sample. The source material was peripheral blood, sampled in the first trimester of pregnancy. This sequence originates from a female donor with multiple sclerosis, enrolled in a pregnancy study.

CDR3 sequence: CASSFPGQGVVQPQHF. The DNA sequence is as follows: TGTGCCAGCAGCTTCCCCGGGCAAGGGGTTGTTCAGCCCCAGCATTTT. Recombination connected TRBV5-8 to TRBJ1-5; the D gene is perhaps TRBD1, on 5 matching bases. The cysteine opens and the phenylalanine closes a CDR3 of 16 amino acids. The only DNA kept is the CDR3, 48 bases in frame from the first base. Via the germline V gene, CDR1 is SGHTS and CDR2 YDEGEE. V is shortened by 2 bases, J by 6 bases, and the region joining them spans 18 bases. The CDR3 plus the reference TRBV5-8 and TRBJ1-5 genes for the other parts give the full variable domain: EAGVTQSPTHLIKTRGQQATLRCSPISGHTSVYWYQQALGLGLQFLLWYDEGEERNRGNFPPRFSGRQFPNYSSELNVNALELEDSALYLCASSFPGQGVVQPQHFGDGTRLSIL.